At least ten counts were recorded for the clone carrying this TCR beta chain. Its antigen is unknown. This sample is drawn from a study of T cells in Graves' hyperthyroidism and ophthalmopathy. Study results and caveats: By a 13 V-J model, ophthalmopathy was set apart from stable hyperthyroidism.

The CDR3 has 15 residues. CDR1 is SGDLS, CDR2 YYNGEE, per germline. Deletions cut 3 bases from V and 5 bases from J, with 17 bases between. RNA transcripts yielded amplified TCR beta CDR3 regions. HTBI primers were used for first-round RT-PCR of the TCR CDR3. TCRdb reprocessed the multiplex PCR reads via MiXCR and lists one record per CDR3 protein. Seen here are some 510,000 distinct CDR3 sequences, roughly 20% observed once, and the top ten hold about 30%. Stable Graves' hyperthyroidism denoted no ophthalmopathy progression over 18 months. The chain uses TRBV9 and TRBJ2-5; D could derive from TRBD1 or TRBD2 (5 bases each). This clonotype originated in a man younger than 30 with Graves' hyperthyroidism. The sequencing input was blood. The CDR3 DNA sequence: TGTGCCAGCAGCGATGGGGCCGGGGTAGGGGAGACCCAGTACTTC. Its translation is CASSDGAGVGETQYF.